Below, 12 T cell receptor beta chains from the same sample are listed, as sequenced in a study of blood T cells in healthy people across ages. With a J-beta primer mix and a sample-barcoded 5' primer, a second PCR ran 7 to 11 cycles. TCRdb re-derived calls from the 5' RACE reads in MiXCR, one entry per CDR3 protein. This table holds approximately 1.5 million distinct CDR3 sequences, roughly two fifths found once. The sequenced material came from blood. The receptors were sampled from a woman under 30 in good health.

The chain couples TRBV4-3 to TRBJ1-2; no reliable D call. The CDR3 length is 14 residues. Deletions cut 1 base from V and 7 bases from J, with 13 bases between. CDR1 and CDR2 (germline): LGHNA, YSLEER. CDR3 amino acids: CASSQGFRVRGYTF. CDR3 in DNA: TGCGCCAGCAGCCAAGGTTTTCGGGTACGTGGCTACACCTTC.

In nucleotides, the CDR3 is TGCAGTGCTAGAGGGGGACAGGGCCTTAATGAAAAACTGTTTTTT. It yields the protein CSARGGQGLNEKLFF. The V gene is TRBV20-1, the J gene TRBJ1-4; 9 nucleotides align to TRBD1. V trimming: 1 base; J trimming: 4 bases; junction bases outside the gene matches: 4. The CDR3 is made up of 15 amino acids. Germline values: CDR1 DFQATT, CDR2 SNEGSKA (reference sequence).

This clonotype was seen a handful of times. J is TRBJ1-1 and V is TRBV12-3 or TRBV12-4; D remains ambiguous. The CDR3 length is 16 residues. The V and J ends lost 1 base and 3 bases respectively, with 15 bases between them. CDR3 bases: TGTGCCAGCAGTTTAGTGGTGAGGGCCGAGGACACTGAAGCTTTCTTT. Translating gives CASSLVVRAEDTEAFF.

This clonotype came up many times. The chain couples TRBV29-1 to TRBJ2-3; D call uncertain. Trimming stripped 6 bases from V and 3 bases from J, with 19 bases between. Germline V gene sequence: CDR1 SQVTM, CDR2 ANQGSEA. The CDR3 loop spans 15 amino acids. The CDR3 reads CSVGVGIGRTDTQYF. CDR3 nucleotides: TGCAGCGTGGGCGTGGGTATCGGCCGGACAGATACGCAGTATTTT.

V usage is TRBV29-1 and J usage is TRBJ2-1; possibly TRBD2 for D (6 bases). V was clipped by 7 bases and J by 6 bases, with 19 bases between them. Germline CDR1 is SQVTM and CDR2 is ANQGSEA. The CDR3 consists of 14 residues. The chain's CDR3 is CSAGGGNDGNEQFF. As DNA, the CDR3 is TGCAGCGCCGGAGGAGGGAACGACGGCAATGAGCAGTTCTTC.

This clonotype has more than one count but fewer than ten. This rearrangement joins TRBV2 to TRBJ1-2, with a weak D call TRBD1 (5 bases). Per the germline V gene, CDR1 is SNHLY and CDR2 is FYNNEI. This CDR3 has 17 amino acids. Trimming removed 3 bases from V and 4 bases from J, with 21 bases in between. The CDR3, as DNA: TGTGCCAGCAGTGAGCAGGGTCGGGTCCTTAGTAGCTATGGCTACACCTTC. This encodes CASSEQGRVLSSYGYTF.

This rearrangement joins TRBV30 to TRBJ1-2; tentative D call: TRBD1 (5 bases). Germline V CDR1 and CDR2: GTSNPN, SVGIG (reference sequence). This CDR3 has 13 residues. With 0 bases removed from V and 7 bases from J, the gap between germline ends came to 12 bases. As DNA, the CDR3 is TGTGCCTGGAGTGTTGGGGGGAACGCTGGCTACACCTTC. It yields the protein CAWSVGGNAGYTF.

This clonotype was seen a few times. The chain uses TRBV12-3 or TRBV12-4 and TRBJ2-1, with 7 bases aligning to TRBD2. V shed 3 bases, J shed 2 bases, and the junction held 10 bases outside the gene matches. The CDR3 extends over 17 amino acids. CDR3 in amino acids: CASSFSSMGGAYNEQFF. The CDR3, as DNA: TGTGCCAGCAGTTTCAGTTCGATGGGGGGGGCCTACAATGAGCAGTTCTTC.

The chain joins TRBV29-1 to TRBJ1-2; 8 nucleotides align to TRBD1. Unmatched junction bases numbered 5, after V lost 5 bases and J lost 3 bases. Germline-derived CDR1 and CDR2 are SQVTM and ANQGSEA. The CDR3 totals 13 residues. The CDR3 sequence is CSVPGQGYYGYTF. The DNA for the CDR3 is TGCAGCGTTCCCGGACAGGGTTACTATGGCTACACCTTC.

This clonotype was seen a few times. This chain connects TRBV7-9 to TRBJ1-5, with 7 bases fitting TRBD1. The CDR3 consists of 17 residues. The V segment lost 4 bases and the J segment 1 base; nucleotides outside the gene matches: 10. The germline V gene has CDR1 SEHNR and CDR2 FQNEAQ (reference sequence). CDR3 coding DNA: TGTGCCAGCAGCTCAACAGGGGAGAGGATAAGCAATCAGCCCCAGCATTTT. This gives the protein CASSSTGERISNQPQHF.

This clonotype showed up just once. The chain employs TRBV6-6 and TRBJ2-7; no clear D gene. CDR1 is MNHNY, CDR2 SVGAGI, per germline (reference sequence). This CDR3 region has 11 residues. V was cut by 9 bases and J by 6 bases, with 12 bases left in between. CDR3 loop: CASSQTSEQYF. The CDR3 region has the DNA TGTGCCAGTAGTCAGACGTCCGAGCAGTACTTC.

This rearrangement joins TRBV14 to TRBJ1-1; perhaps TRBD1 as D (6 bases). The V end lost 1 base, the J end lost 0 bases, and 21 bases lay between the germline ends. Germline loops: CDR1 SGHDN, CDR2 FVKESK. The CDR3 totals 19 residues. CDR3: CASSQVGRGLRNLNTEAFF. The CDR3 DNA reads as TGTGCCAGCAGCCAAGTGGGCAGGGGACTAAGAAACCTGAACACTGAAGCTTTCTTT.